Shown below are 21 T cell receptor beta chains from a single sample sequenced in a study of T cell responses to AZD1222 COVID-19 vaccine. Using immunoSEQ multiplex PCR, the repertoire was profiled, and TCRdb retains in-frame clones only, with some absent. The sample contains 130,000 to 150,000 clones, 90% of which appear only once. The specimen was peripheral blood, collected on day 0 of AZD1222 vaccination. All receptors derive from an adult in good health.

The J gene is TRBJ2-7, the V gene TRBV14; the match to TRBD2 covers 9 bases. V was clipped by 5 bases and J by 2 bases; unmatched bases: 4. The germline gives CDR1 SGHDN, CDR2 FVKESK. The CDR3 runs to 14 residues. CDR3 sequence reads: CASSSGTSPYEQYF. CDR3 sequence (DNA): TGTGCCAGCAGCTCCGGGACTAGCCCCTACGAGCAGTACTTC.

V usage is TRBV11-2 and J usage is TRBJ2-3, with 9 positions matching TRBD1. This CDR3 is 15 amino acids long. Germline trimming cut 6 bases from V and 3 bases from J; bases unmatched to any gene: 7. The V gene's germline CDR1 is SGHAT and CDR2 FQNNGV. The CDR3 DNA sequence: TGTGCCAGCAGTCAACAGGGGGCAGATACAGATACGCAGTATTTT. It yields the protein CASSQQGADTDTQYF.

The chain has TRBV6-2 or TRBV6-3 and TRBJ1-5; a possible D gene is TRBD1 (6 bases). Trimming removed 5 bases at V and 6 bases at J, with 17 bases between. CDR3 length: 15 amino acids. Germline V lookup: CDR1 MNHEY, CDR2 SVGEGT. DNA of the CDR3: TGTGCCAGCAGTGCGCCCGGGGGGCGAAGTCAGCCCCAGCATTTT. Protein sequence: CASSAPGGRSQPQHF.

The rearrangement uses TRBV7-9 and TRBJ1-3; D remains unclear. The CDR3 has 15 residues. Germline loops: CDR1 SEHNR, CDR2 FQNEAQ (reference sequence). Trimming pared 0 bases from V and 0 bases from J, leaving 6 bases between. The CDR3 sequence: CASSLAARSGNTIYF. The CDR3 DNA is TGTGCCAGCAGCTTAGCAGCACGCTCTGGAAACACCATATATTTT. The whole variable domain, remainder taken from reference TRBV7-9 and TRBJ1-3, is DTGVSQNPRHKITKRGQNVTFRCDPISEHNRLYWYRQTLGQGPEFLTYFQNEAQLEKSRLLSDRFSAERPKGSFSTLEIQRTEQGDSAMYLCASSLAARSGNTIYFGEGSWLTVV.

This clone appeared a few times. The V gene is TRBV6-2 or TRBV6-3, the J gene TRBJ1-1; no firm D call. Trimming cost V 1 base and J 0 bases, with 12 bases left between them. The CDR3 runs to 16 residues. Germline V lookup: CDR1 MNHEY, CDR2 SVGEGT. The CDR3 spells CASSYLGWGMNTEAFF. Written as DNA, the CDR3 is TGTGCCAGCAGTTACTTGGGGTGGGGTATGAACACTGAAGCTTTCTTT.

This chain links TRBV12-3 or TRBV12-4 with TRBJ1-1; TRBD1 might be the D (5 bases). The CDR3 has 13 residues. V was trimmed by 3 bases and J by 6 bases, leaving 11 bases between them. The CDR3 sequence is CASSLDTASEAFF. CDR3 in DNA: TGTGCCAGCAGTTTGGACACCGCGTCTGAAGCTTTCTTT.

The chain couples TRBV27 to TRBJ2-1; 8 bases are a match to TRBD2. The J segment lost 4 bases and the V segment lost 7 bases, leaving 9 bases of the junction unmatched. Germline CDR1 is MNHEY and CDR2 is SMNVEV (reference sequence). The CDR3 has 15 residues. CDR3 in amino acids: CASKESVAGYNEQFF. DNA of the CDR3: TGTGCCAGCAAAGAGAGCGTAGCGGGGTACAATGAGCAGTTCTTC.

The genes are TRBV9 and TRBJ2-2; TRBD2 matches 9 bases. Germline CDR1 SGDLS, CDR2 YYNGEE. V lost 4 bases to trimming and J lost 7 bases; unmatched junction nucleotides: 11. CDR3 size: 16 residues. This chain's CDR3 is CASSPFGGREDGELFF. As DNA, the CDR3 is TGTGCCAGCAGCCCTTTCGGCGGGAGGGAAGACGGGGAGCTGTTTTTT.

The chain links TRBV9 to TRBJ1-2; 11 nucleotides line up with TRBD1. Germline-derived CDR1 and CDR2 are SGDLS and YYNGEE. V lost 4 bases to trimming and J lost 8 bases; unmatched junction nucleotides: 4. The CDR3 sequence is 13 residues long. The CDR3 protein is CASSSRTGGGYTF. DNA of the CDR3: TGTGCCAGCAGCTCCCGGACAGGGGGCGGCTACACCTTC.

The V and J genes are TRBV6-5 and TRBJ1-2; D is undetermined. The germline gives CDR1 MNHEY, CDR2 SVGAGI. The CDR3 loop spans 11 amino acids. Trimming removed 6 bases at V and 8 bases at J, with 10 bases between. As DNA, the CDR3 is TGTGCCAGCAGGGAGATTGACGGCTACACCTTC. Translated: CASREIDGYTF.

This chain connects TRBV29-1 to TRBJ1-3; the D gene is possibly TRBD1 (5 bases). CDR1 and CDR2 (germline): SQVTM, ANQGSEA. Trimming cost V 7 bases and J 3 bases, with 13 bases left between them. CDR3 length equals 13 residues. The CDR3 sequence: CSGLLTVGNTIYF. The CDR3 DNA reads TGCAGCGGCCTTCTGACAGTTGGAAACACCATATATTTT.

The V and J genes are TRBV19 and TRBJ1-5; TRBD1 might be the D (5 bases). The CDR3 extends over 13 amino acids. CDR1 is LNHDA and CDR2 is SQIVND in the germline V gene (reference sequence). Trimming removed 5 bases at V and 5 bases at J, with 10 bases between. The CDR3 region is CASSPPGDQPQHF. The CDR3 DNA sequence: TGTGCCAGTAGTCCTCCGGGGGATCAGCCCCAGCATTTT.

The V and J genes are TRBV27 and TRBJ2-5, with D unresolved. The V gene lost 6 bases and the J gene lost 5 bases, with 13 bases spanning the gap. Germline V gene sequence: CDR1 MNHEY, CDR2 SMNVEV (reference sequence). The CDR3 contains 13 residues. DNA of the CDR3: TGTGCCAGCAGGTATTCGCAGGAGGAGACCCAGTACTTC. It codes for CASRYSQEETQYF.

The chain couples TRBV30 to TRBJ2-5; unclear D gene. The CDR3 length is 11 residues. The germline V gene encodes CDR1 GTSNPN and CDR2 SVGIG (reference sequence). V was shortened by 1 base and J by 5 bases, with 5 bases between the two germline ends. The CDR3 loop reads CAWSAGETQYF. In nucleotides, the CDR3 is TGTGCCTGGAGTGCCGGGGAGACCCAGTACTTC.

Regarding this clone: Other DNA variants within this sample encode the same CDR3. The V gene is TRBV9, the J gene TRBJ2-7; TRBD1 aligns across 12 bases. The CDR3 extends over 14 amino acids. CDR1 is SGDLS and CDR2 is YYNGEE in the germline V gene. Losses at the gene ends were 4 bases for V and 4 bases for J; bases not matched to a gene: 3. DNA of the CDR3: TGTGCCAGCAGCCCGGGACAGGGGGCTTACGAGCAGTACTTC. Amino acid sequence: CASSPGQGAYEQYF. Full variable domain (missing parts from reference TRBV9 and TRBJ2-7): DSGVTQTPKHLITATGQRVTLRCSPRSGDLSVYWYQQSLDQGLQFLIQYYNGEERAKGNILERFSAQQFPDLHSELNLSSLELGDSALYFCASSPGQGAYEQYFGPGTRLTVT.

This chain uses TRBV4-1 with TRBJ2-5; D remains unclear. Germline values: CDR1 MGHRA, CDR2 YSYEKL. The CDR3 is made up of 12 amino acids. Trimming pared 0 bases from V and 3 bases from J, leaving 2 bases between. This chain's CDR3 is CASSQDEETQYF. The CDR3 DNA sequence: TGCGCCAGCAGCCAAGACGAAGAGACCCAGTACTTC.

V gene TRBV29-1 combines with J gene TRBJ1-1, with D possibly being TRBD1 (5 bases). CDR1 and CDR2 (germline): SQVTM, ANQGSEA. The V end was cut by 7 bases, the J end by 4 bases, with 16 bases between. CDR3 length: 13 amino acids. The CDR3 loop reads CSGSSGGFTEAFF. The CDR3 DNA reads TGCAGCGGGTCCAGTGGGGGGTTCACTGAAGCTTTCTTT.

The chain has TRBV3-1 (or the pseudogene TRBV3-2) and TRBJ2-1, with D perhaps TRBD2 (6 bases). This CDR3 has 17 residues. V lost 4 bases and J 7 bases, leaving 23 bases between the germline ends. Germline loops: CDR1 LGHDT, CDR2 YNNKEL (reference sequence). In nucleotides, the CDR3 is TGTGCCAGCAGCCGCCTTGGGAGGCAGCTTCCCGTAAATGAGCAGTTCTTC. Its protein product is CASSRLGRQLPVNEQFF.

This rearrangement joins TRBV14 to TRBJ2-3, with TRBD2 identical over 13 bases. Germline V gene sequence: CDR1 SGHDN, CDR2 FVKESK. V was pared by 4 bases and J by 3 bases, with 10 bases of the junction left unmatched. The CDR3 is made up of 18 amino acids. The CDR3 loop is CASSLKLAGGLLTDTQYF. CDR3 coding DNA: TGTGCCAGCAGCCTGAAACTAGCGGGAGGGCTTTTAACAGATACGCAGTATTTT.

V is TRBV12-3 or TRBV12-4 and J is TRBJ2-6, with D possibly being TRBD2 (5 bases). The CDR3 contains 12 residues. Trimming shortened V by 10 bases and J by 4 bases, and 8 bases separated the two germline ends. Written as DNA, the CDR3 is TGTGCCATAAGGAGGGGGGCCAACGTCCTGACTTTC. It yields the protein CAIRRGANVLTF.

The chain couples TRBV29-1 to TRBJ1-3; D not resolved. The CDR3 length is 14 residues. V gave up 3 bases and J gave up 0 bases, with 9 bases separating them. Germline loops: CDR1 SQVTM, CDR2 ANQGSEA. CDR3 sequence reads: CSVESGFSGNTIYF. The CDR3 DNA sequence: TGCAGCGTTGAGAGTGGCTTCTCTGGAAACACCATATATTTT.